Following are 30 T cell receptor beta chains from one sample sequenced in a study of T cell responses to AZD1222 COVID-19 vaccine. TCRdb's table, derived via immunoSEQ multiplex PCR, lists solely in-frame clones and lacks some. The sample includes over 140,000 clones. Specimen: peripheral blood. The receptors shown here come from an adult in good health.

V gene TRBV5-4 combines with J gene TRBJ1-2, with 11 bases lining up with TRBD1. There are 15 residues in the CDR3. V was clipped by 3 bases and J by 2 bases; unmatched bases: 3. The germline V gene has CDR1 SGHNT and CDR2 YYREEE (reference sequence). The CDR3 DNA is TGTGCCAGCAGCTGGACAGGGGGCCAAAACTATGGCTACACCTTC. Translated, it gives CASSWTGGQNYGYTF. The full variable domain, completed using reference TRBV5-4 and TRBJ1-2, is ETGVTQSPTHLIKTRGQQVTLRCSSQSGHNTVSWYQQALGQGPQFIFQYYREEENGRGNFPPRFSGLQFPNYSSELNVNALELDDSALYLCASSWTGGQNYGYTFGSGTRLTVV.

The V gene is TRBV3-1 (or the pseudogene TRBV3-2), the J gene TRBJ2-5; the D call may be TRBD1 or TRBD2 (5 bases each). CDR1 LGHDT and CDR2 YNNKEL come from the germline V gene (reference sequence). The V and J ends lost 3 bases and 1 base respectively, with 15 bases between them. The CDR3 sequence is 16 residues long. The CDR3 loop reads CASSHWGMDTQETQYF. In DNA, the CDR3 is TGTGCCAGCAGCCACTGGGGGATGGATACCCAAGAGACCCAGTACTTC.

The CDR3 region is CASSRGPSNQPQHF. The CDR3 DNA follows: TGTGCCAGCAGCCGGGGACCCAGCAATCAGCCCCAGCATTTT. The rearrangement uses TRBV16 and TRBJ1-5; D possibly corresponds to TRBD1 (5 bases). The CDR3 spans 14 residues. Trimming removed 4 bases from V and 1 base from J, with 8 bases in between. The V gene's germline CDR1 is KGHSY and CDR2 FQNENV.

The chain is built from TRBV7-2 and TRBJ1-2, with a tentative D call TRBD1 (5 bases). V gave up 1 base and J gave up 4 bases, with 13 bases separating them. CDR3 size: 15 residues. Germline CDR1 reads SGHTA; CDR2 reads FQGNSA. The CDR3 bases are TGTGCCAGCAGCTTAGGGGGGATCGGGGGCTATGGCTACACCTTC. Amino acid sequence: CASSLGGIGGYGYTF.

The chain links TRBV5-4 to TRBJ2-3; D perhaps matches TRBD2 (6 bases). Trimming cost V 5 bases and J 9 bases, with 16 bases left between them. This CDR3 is 13 amino acids long. The germline V gene has CDR1 SGHNT and CDR2 YYREEE (reference sequence). CDR3 bases: TGTGCCAGCAGTCCACCCTTTCGGGGGACGCAGTATTTT. Protein sequence: CASSPPFRGTQYF.

V and J are TRBV5-6 and TRBJ2-2; D is unresolved. The V and J ends lost 0 bases and 1 base respectively, with 4 bases between them. The CDR3 loop spans 14 amino acids. Germline loops: CDR1 SGHDT, CDR2 YYEEEE. The CDR3 DNA follows: TGTGCCAGCAGCTTGGCCGTGAACACCGGGGAGCTGTTTTTT. It is translated as CASSLAVNTGELFF.

The V gene is TRBV7-9, the J gene TRBJ1-2; 7 bases are a match to TRBD1. V dropped 5 bases and J dropped 2; count of bases not matched to a gene: 8. Germline V lookup: CDR1 SEHNR, CDR2 FQNEAQ (reference sequence). The CDR3 extends over 15 amino acids. The CDR3 loop is CASSQGGQVNYGYTF. As DNA, the CDR3 is TGTGCCAGCAGCCAGGGGGGGCAGGTGAACTATGGCTACACCTTC.

Written as DNA, the CDR3 is TGTGCCAGCAGGTGGACGACTGGAAACACCATATATTTT. It translates to CASRWTTGNTIYF. The rearrangement joins TRBV12-3 or TRBV12-4 to TRBJ1-3; D gene unclear. The CDR3 has 13 residues. The V gene lost 6 bases and the J gene lost 2 bases, with 8 bases spanning the gap.

The rearrangement joins TRBV6-5 to TRBJ2-7; 7 bases are shared with TRBD1. The germline V gene encodes CDR1 MNHEY and CDR2 SVGAGI. CDR3 length: 15 residues. V was clipped by 6 bases and J by 1 base; unmatched bases: 9. The CDR3 loop is CASRSRQGGSYEQYF. CDR3 in DNA: TGTGCCAGCAGAAGTAGACAGGGTGGGTCCTACGAGCAGTACTTC.

The V call is TRBV9, the J call TRBJ1-5; TRBD1 matches at 8 bases. The CDR3 has 15 amino acids. Germline CDR1 reads SGDLS; CDR2 reads YYNGEE. With 0 bases clipped from V and 6 bases from J, the junction kept 5 bases outside the gene matches. The CDR3 nucleotides read TGTGCCAGCAGCGTAGGACAGGGGTGGACTCAGCCCCAGCATTTT. Protein: CASSVGQGWTQPQHF.

The chain has TRBV5-1 and TRBJ1-1, with D perhaps TRBD1 (6 bases). There are 15 residues in the CDR3. Trimming left V 4 bases short and J 1 base short, with 14 bases between. The germline gives CDR1 SGHRS, CDR2 YFSETQ. Here the CDR3 reads CASSGVRGRNTEAFF. The CDR3 nucleotides read TGCGCCAGCAGCGGCGTCAGGGGACGGAACACTGAAGCTTTCTTT.

As DNA, the CDR3 is TGTGCCAGCACCACCCCAGGGACAGGGAATATAGGAAAACTGTTTTTT. The encoded protein is CASTTPGTGNIGKLFF. The chain combines TRBV6-6 with TRBJ1-4, with TRBD1 identical over 9 bases. Trimming took 7 bases from V and 10 from J; bases not matched to a gene: 16. This CDR3 spans 16 amino acids. Germline V gives CDR1 MNHNY, CDR2 SVGAGI (reference sequence).

The rearrangement uses TRBV10-3 and TRBJ1-2; D is perhaps TRBD1 (6 bases). The ends were cut back, 4 bases at V and 10 bases at J, with 10 bases in the middle. The CDR3 is made up of 11 amino acids. CDR1 ENHRY and CDR2 SYGVKD come from the germline V gene. CDR3 protein: CAISVTGTYTF. The CDR3 region has the DNA TGTGCCATCAGTGTAACAGGGACCTACACCTTC.

The V and J genes are TRBV19 and TRBJ2-7; TRBD1 might be the D (6 bases). The CDR3 is 16 residues long. V lost 1 base, J lost 7 bases, and 20 bases lay in between. Per germline, CDR1 LNHDA and CDR2 SQIVND (reference sequence). The CDR3 is CASSIGGGPGRREQYF. The DNA for the CDR3 is TGTGCCAGTAGTATAGGAGGGGGACCTGGACGCCGGGAGCAGTACTTC.

CDR3 coding DNA: TGTGCCAGCAGAAACAGGGCCGATAATTCACCCCTCCACTTT. Translation: CASRNRADNSPLHF. The chain carries TRBV6-5 and TRBJ1-6; possible D gene TRBD1, 6 bases. The V gene's germline CDR1 is MNHEY and CDR2 SVGAGI. The CDR3 runs 14 residues. Trimming shortened V by 6 bases and J by 5 bases, and 11 bases separated the two germline ends.

V usage is TRBV7-6 and J usage is TRBJ2-3; D remains unclear. With 5 bases removed from V and 0 bases from J, the gap between germline ends came to 15 bases. The CDR3 spans 16 residues. The germline CDR1 and CDR2 sequences are SGHVS and FNYEAQ. CDR3 region: CASSPQRAHSTDTQYF. For the CDR3, the DNA is TGTGCCAGCAGCCCTCAAAGGGCCCACAGCACAGATACGCAGTATTTT.

This chain uses TRBV2 with TRBJ1-1, with D unclear. V was trimmed by 3 bases and J by 2 bases, leaving 7 bases between them. The CDR3 totals 13 residues. The germline gives CDR1 SNHLY, CDR2 FYNNEI. The DNA of the CDR3 is TGTGCCAGCAGTGAGATACTAAACACTGAAGCTTTCTTT. This gives the protein CASSEILNTEAFF.

J is TRBJ2-7 and V is TRBV3-1 (or the pseudogene TRBV3-2); 9 nucleotides align to TRBD2. J lost 4 bases, V lost 3 bases, and 7 bases had no gene match. Germline V CDR1 and CDR2: LGHDT, YNNKEL (reference sequence). CDR3 length: 15 residues. CDR3 DNA sequence: TGTGCCAGCAGCCAGGGCCTAGCGGGAACTTACGAGCAGTACTTC. Protein product: CASSQGLAGTYEQYF.

The chain links TRBV29-1 to TRBJ2-5; TRBD2 matches 12 bases. The germline CDR1 and CDR2 sequences are SQVTM and ANQGSEA. This CDR3 contains 13 residues. V shed 3 bases, J shed 5 bases, and the junction held 1 base outside the gene matches. The CDR3: CSVEGLAGETQYF. CDR3 nucleotides: TGCAGCGTTGAGGGACTAGCGGGTGAGACCCAGTACTTC. The whole variable domain, remainder taken from reference TRBV29-1 and TRBJ2-5, is SAVISQKPSRDICQRGTSLTIQCQVDSQVTMMFWYRQQPGQSLTLIATANQGSEATYESGFVIDKFPISRPNLTFSTLTVSNMSPEDSSIYLCSVEGLAGETQYFGPGTRLLVL.

The chain links TRBV27 to TRBJ1-6, with 9 bases fitting TRBD1. Germline CDR1 is MNHEY and CDR2 is SMNVEV (reference sequence). After removal of 6 bases from V and 16 bases from J, the junction contained 7 bases not matched to a gene. The CDR3 totals 12 residues. The CDR3 region has the DNA TGTGCCAGCAGGAGGACAGGGGACAATCTCCACTTT. This translates into CASRRTGDNLHF.

The chain carries TRBV5-4 and TRBJ2-1; TRBD1 matches at 8 bases. V dropped 0 bases and J dropped 3; count of bases not matched to a gene: 2. CDR3 size: 15 residues. The germline gives CDR1 SGHNT, CDR2 YYREEE (reference sequence). The CDR3: CASSLDTGGYNEQFF. Written as DNA, the CDR3 is TGTGCCAGCAGCTTGGATACAGGGGGCTACAATGAGCAGTTCTTC.

This chain connects TRBV19 to TRBJ1-4; 9 nucleotides line up with TRBD1. Germline-derived CDR1 and CDR2 are LNHDA and SQIVND (reference sequence). Trimming took 7 bases from V and 5 from J; bases not matched to a gene: 11. This CDR3 has 16 residues. This chain's CDR3 is CASTKTGGISNEKLFF. The CDR3 bases are TGTGCCAGTACAAAAACAGGGGGCATATCGAATGAAAAACTGTTTTTT.

The chain is built from TRBV12-3 or TRBV12-4 and TRBJ1-1; 8 positions agree with TRBD1. CDR3 size: 13 residues. The V segment lost 6 bases and the J segment 2 bases; nucleotides outside the gene matches: 2. The CDR3 nucleotides read TGTGCCAGCAGGGACAGGGTCAACACTGAAGCTTTCTTT. Translation: CASRDRVNTEAFF.

This chain uses TRBV7-2 with TRBJ1-3; no reliable D call. Trimming took off 8 bases at V and 6 bases at J, with 14 bases between the two ends. Germline CDR1 reads SGHTA; CDR2 reads FQGNSA. There are 13 residues in the CDR3. CDR3 bases: TGTGCCAGCTCCACAATCCCGGAAAACACCATATATTTT. Protein sequence: CASSTIPENTIYF.

The chain employs TRBV5-1 and TRBJ1-4; TRBD1 might be the D (6 bases). The germline V and J ends were trimmed by 2 bases and 8 bases, with 16 bases remaining between them. CDR1 and CDR2 (germline): SGHRS, YFSETQ. The CDR3 is 15 residues long. The chain's CDR3 is CASSFNGGPGEKLFF. The CDR3 bases are TGCGCCAGCAGCTTCAACGGGGGGCCGGGAGAAAAACTGTTTTTT.

The V call is TRBV4-1, the J call TRBJ1-2; no firm D call. The germline V and J ends were trimmed by 0 bases and 3 bases, with 5 bases remaining between them. Germline-derived CDR1 and CDR2 are MGHRA and YSYEKL. The CDR3 covers 13 residues. CDR3 coding DNA: TGCGCCAGCAGCCAAGATCAACACTATGGCTACACCTTC. The encoded protein is CASSQDQHYGYTF.

This chain links TRBV27 with TRBJ2-2; a weak D match, TRBD2 (6 bases). Germline CDR1 MNHEY, CDR2 SMNVEV (reference sequence). The CDR3 has 14 residues. V dropped 5 bases and J dropped 5 bases, with 12 bases sitting between them. The CDR3 loop is CASSPRGWTGELFF. The CDR3 DNA is TGTGCCAGCAGTCCCCGGGGGTGGACCGGGGAGCTGTTTTTT.

This chain connects TRBV6-5 to TRBJ2-7; D gene uncertain. The V end was cut by 0 bases, the J end by 2 bases, with 11 bases between. The CDR3 consists of 15 residues. The germline V gene encodes CDR1 MNHEY and CDR2 SVGAGI. The CDR3 region is CASSYSWSSPYEQYF. The CDR3 nucleotides read TGTGCCAGCAGTTACTCTTGGTCCAGCCCCTACGAGCAGTACTTC.

V and J are TRBV6-5 and TRBJ2-3; 10 bases are shared with TRBD2. The CDR3 contains 12 residues. CDR1 and CDR2 (germline): MNHEY, SVGAGI. V was pared by 8 bases and J by 5 bases, with 1 base of the junction left unmatched. CDR3 bases: TGTGCCAGCCGGACTAGCGGAGATACGCAGTATTTT. It specifies CASRTSGDTQYF.

CDR3 protein: CASSGILGELLTTNYGYTF. CDR3 bases: TGTGCCAGCAGTGGGATTTTGGGAGAGCTCCTAACAACTAACTATGGCTACACCTTC. The rearrangement uses TRBV6-1 and TRBJ1-2; unclear D gene. V was pared by 4 bases and J by 0 bases, with 24 bases between. Germline V CDR1 and CDR2: MNHNS, SASEGT. The CDR3 contains 19 residues.